This TCR beta chain derives from a study of post-analysis software for immune sequencing data. Whole-study results and caveats: TRBV5-6, TRBV5-1 and TRBV20-1 belonged to a set of roughly five TRBV segments that were more frequent in patients than controls.

The TCR beta cDNA libraries contained unique molecular identifiers. TCRdb reprocessed the PCR reads with MiXCR, giving one entry per CDR3 protein. The sample includes under 200,000 distinct CDR3 sequences, around 36% of them seen just once. Remarks on this clonotype: Its antigen is undetermined. A much larger clone lies a single base off, so this may be a read error.

The length of the CDR3 is 15 residues. V lost 3 bases and J lost 7; bases outside the gene matches: 10. The germline CDR1 and CDR2 sequences are GTSNPN and SVGIG (reference sequence). The sample in question was blood, obtained after autologous hematopoietic stem cell transplantation. The clonotype originates from a girl between 10 and 17 years old with multiple sclerosis. The rearrangement joins TRBV30 to TRBJ2-1; 9 bases match TRBD2. The CDR3 DNA follows: TGTGCCTGGAGCCCCGTAGCGGGAGATTTAAATGAGCAGTTCTTC. The encoded protein is CAWSPVAGDLNEQFF.